Sequencing of this T cell receptor (beta chain) was carried out in a study of cytomegalovirus exposure and HLA in healthy donors. The PCR used 60 Vbeta and 13 Jbeta primers. Data came from immunoSEQ multiplex PCR; TCRdb stores just in-frame clones and leaves some out. The repertoire holds 180,000 or so clones, with more than 65% as singletons. Trimming removed 7 bases from V and 1 base from J; junction bases left unmatched: 5. There are 16 residues in the CDR3. Germline V gene sequence: CDR1 LNHDA, CDR2 SQIVND (reference sequence). Material for sequencing was PBMCs. The rearrangement uses TRBV19 and TRBJ1-5, with 12 bases matching TRBD1. The receptor was derived from a male donor in good health and CMV-seronegative. The CDR3 DNA is TGTGCCAGTATCGGGACAGGGGGCCTAAGCAATCAGCCCCAGCATTTT. Translating gives CASIGTGGLSNQPQHF.